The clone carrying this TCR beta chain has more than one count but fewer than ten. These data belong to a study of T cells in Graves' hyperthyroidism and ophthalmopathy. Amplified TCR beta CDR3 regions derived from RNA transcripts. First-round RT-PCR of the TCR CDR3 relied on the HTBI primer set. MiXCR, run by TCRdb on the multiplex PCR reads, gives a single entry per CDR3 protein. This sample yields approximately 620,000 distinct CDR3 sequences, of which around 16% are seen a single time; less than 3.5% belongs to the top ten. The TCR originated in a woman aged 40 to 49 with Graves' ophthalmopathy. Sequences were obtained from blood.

Here the CDR3 reads CSVLQADGYTF. CDR3 nucleotide sequence: TGCAGCGTTCTACAGGCTGATGGCTACACCTTC. The chain combines TRBV29-1 with TRBJ1-2, with D perhaps TRBD1 (5 bases). Germline CDR1 SQVTM, CDR2 ANQGSEA. Trimming stripped 5 bases from V and 6 bases from J, with 10 bases between. This CDR3 has 11 residues.